The present T cell receptor (beta chain) was sequenced within a study of CD8 T cells in ankylosing spondylitis. Overall study results and limits: Past research had described some motif variants in reactive arthritis synovial fluid and blood. According to the report, clones linked to the disease were significantly enriched in matched synovial fluid samples taken from ankylosing spondylitis patients. Disease-linked clones were CD8+ and relatively rare in peripheral blood. Ankylosing spondylitis blood appeared to be characterized by a TCR beta motif of 8 or 9 highly homologous variants.

For TCR beta, libraries came from quantitative 5'-RACE with molecular barcodes. A single record per CDR3 protein comes from TCRdb applying MiXCR to the 5' RACE reads. Of over 600,000 distinct CDR3 sequences in the sample, 15% to 20% are singletons; the top ten hold about 20%. The CDR3 runs to 16 residues. Trimming removed 4 bases at V and 2 bases at J, with 18 bases between. Germline V CDR1 and CDR2: SGHRS, YFSETQ. This clonotype was seen a few times. Antigen specificity is unknown. The sequencing input was blood, either unsorted or a sorted T cell fraction (not recorded which). The chain employs TRBV5-1 and TRBJ2-5; perhaps TRBD1 as D (6 bases). The receptor's source is a male donor with ankylosing spondylitis. CDR3: CASSRLGRDTQETQYF. For the CDR3, the DNA is TGCGCCAGCAGCCGTCTCGGCCGGGACACTCAAGAGACCCAGTACTTC.